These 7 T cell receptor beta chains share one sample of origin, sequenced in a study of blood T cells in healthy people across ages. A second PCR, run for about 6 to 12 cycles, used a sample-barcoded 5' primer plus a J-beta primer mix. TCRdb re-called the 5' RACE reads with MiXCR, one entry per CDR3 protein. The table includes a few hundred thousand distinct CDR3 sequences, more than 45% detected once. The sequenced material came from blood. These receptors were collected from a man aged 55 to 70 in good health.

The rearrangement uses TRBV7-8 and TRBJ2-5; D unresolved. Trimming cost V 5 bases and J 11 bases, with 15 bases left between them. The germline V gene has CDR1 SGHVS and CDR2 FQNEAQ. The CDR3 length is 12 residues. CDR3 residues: CASSQATGKQYF. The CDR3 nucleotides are TGTGCCAGCAGCCAAGCGACCGGTAAGCAGTACTTC. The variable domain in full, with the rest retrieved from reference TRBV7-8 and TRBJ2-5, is GAGVSQSPRYKVAKRGQDVALRCDPISGHVSLFWYQQALGQGPEFLTYFQNEAQLDKSGLPSDRFFAERPEGSVSTLKIQRTQQEDSAVYLCASSQATGKQYFGPGTRLLVL.

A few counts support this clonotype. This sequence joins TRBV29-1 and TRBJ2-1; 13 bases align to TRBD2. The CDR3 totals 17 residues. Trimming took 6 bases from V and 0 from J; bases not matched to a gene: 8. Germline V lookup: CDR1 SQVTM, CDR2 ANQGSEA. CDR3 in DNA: TGCAGCGTCCAGTTGACTAGCGGGGGGCCCTCCTACAATGAGCAGTTCTTC. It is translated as CSVQLTSGGPSYNEQFF.

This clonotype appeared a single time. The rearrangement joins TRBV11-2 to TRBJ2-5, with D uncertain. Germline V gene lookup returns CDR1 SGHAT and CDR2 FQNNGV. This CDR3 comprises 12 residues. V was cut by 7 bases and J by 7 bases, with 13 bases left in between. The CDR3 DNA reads TGTGCCAGCACCCCTGGCCGGAGGACCCAGTACTTC. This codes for CASTPGRRTQYF.

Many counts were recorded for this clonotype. CDR3 amino acids: CASSAPGGNQPQHF. CDR3 DNA sequence: TGTGCCAGCAGTGCCCCCGGGGGGAATCAGCCCCAGCATTTT. The chain recombines TRBV28 with TRBJ1-5; D is perhaps TRBD1 (5 bases). The CDR3 contains 14 residues. The germline gives CDR1 MDHEN, CDR2 SYDVKM. Trimming left V 5 bases short and J 4 bases short, with 12 bases between.

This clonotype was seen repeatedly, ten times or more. The CDR3 reads CSAPGSYNEQFF. DNA of the CDR3: TGCAGCGCTCCAGGGTCCTACAATGAGCAGTTCTTC. The genes are TRBV29-1 and TRBJ2-1; weak D call: TRBD1 (5 bases). The CDR3 is made up of 12 amino acids. Trimming cost V 7 bases and J 1 base, with 8 bases left between them. Germline loops: CDR1 SQVTM, CDR2 ANQGSEA.

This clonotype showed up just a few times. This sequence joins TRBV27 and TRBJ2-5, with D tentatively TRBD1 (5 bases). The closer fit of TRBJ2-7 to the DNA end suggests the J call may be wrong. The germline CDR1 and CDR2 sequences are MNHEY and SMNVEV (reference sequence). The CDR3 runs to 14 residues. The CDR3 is CASSLYRGYYEQYF. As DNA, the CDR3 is TGTGCCAGCAGTTTATATAGGGGATACTACGAGCAGTACTTC.

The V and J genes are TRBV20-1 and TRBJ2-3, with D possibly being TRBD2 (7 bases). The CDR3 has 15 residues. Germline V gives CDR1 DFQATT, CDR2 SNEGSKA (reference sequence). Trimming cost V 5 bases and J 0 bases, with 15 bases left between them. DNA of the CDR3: TGCAGTGCTCACAGGGAGGGGGTTAGCACAGATACGCAGTATTTT. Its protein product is CSAHREGVSTDTQYF.